This TCR beta chain was captured in a study of T cell repertoires in cytomegalovirus infection. This CDR3 contains 13 residues. With 2 bases removed from V and 8 bases from J, the gap between germline ends came to 10 bases. The germline V gene has CDR1 MNHNS and CDR2 SASEGT. Comment on this clonotype: Antigen unknown.

Each CDR3 protein is one row after TCRdb ran MiXCR on the reads. The table has about 220,000 distinct CDR3 sequences, roughly 34% seen once; the top ten hold around 60%. The sequencing here drew on CD8+ T cells from cultured PBMCs, taken from culture after CMV antigen stimulation. The V call is TRBV6-1, the J call TRBJ2-1, with TRBD2 as a possible D gene (7 bases). The sequence was collected from a human donor in good health (CMV status not recorded). Some clones in this sample may be carry-over from other donors' samples. The CDR3 DNA sequence: TGTGCCAGCAGTGAATGGGAGGGGGATGAGCAGTTCTTC. It translates to CASSEWEGDEQFF.